These T cell receptor beta chains were read from a single sample in a study of cytomegalovirus exposure and HLA in healthy donors. Assay: immunoSEQ multiplex PCR; the TCRdb copy retains only in-frame clones and omits some. Counted here are 150,000 to 200,000 clones, 10% to 15% occurring once; the ten biggest clones make up more than 7%. The sequencing input was PBMCs. The receptors were sampled from a middle-aged man in good health and CMV-seropositive. Each CDR3 is given with its conserved first and last residue. Each record gives: D gene, clone size, J gene, V gene, CDR3 protein, CDR3 DNA. D genes are given only for firm matches. Clone sizes are given selectively: once, few, many, or a class where the clone is expanded.

d_call: NA
clone_size: NA
j_call: TRBJ2-3
v_call: TRBV9
cdr3_aa: CASSEGRVGTDTQYF
cdr3_nt: TGTGCCAGCAGCGAAGGCAGGGTCGGCACAGATACGCAGTATTTT

d_call: NA
clone_size: few
j_call: TRBJ1-4
v_call: TRBV5-4
cdr3_aa: CASSLGQGSNEKLFF
cdr3_nt: TGTGCCAGCAGCTTGGGTCAGGGGTCTAATGAAAAACTGTTTTTT

d_call: TRBD1
clone_size: NA
j_call: TRBJ1-4
v_call: TRBV27
cdr3_aa: CASSLRGTGVEKLFF
cdr3_nt: TGTGCCAGCAGTTTACGGGGGACAGGGGTTGAAAAACTGTTTTTT

d_call: TRBD1
clone_size: few
j_call: TRBJ1-2
v_call: TRBV28
cdr3_aa: CASSGDRGIVTGGYTF
cdr3_nt: TGTGCCAGCAGTGGGGACAGGGGAATCGTCACGGGGGGCTACACCTTC

d_call: TRBD1
clone_size: NA
j_call: TRBJ1-1
v_call: TRBV2
cdr3_aa: CASSIRGQGNTEAFF
cdr3_nt: TGTGCCAGCAGTATAAGGGGGCAAGGGAACACTGAAGCTTTCTTT

d_call: TRBD2
clone_size: few
j_call: TRBJ2-3
v_call: TRBV5-4
cdr3_aa: CASSLRAGGPDTQYF
cdr3_nt: TGTGCCAGCAGCTTGAGGGCGGGGGGGCCAGATACGCAGTATTTT

d_call: NA
clone_size: NA
j_call: TRBJ2-3
v_call: TRBV5-1
cdr3_aa: CASRLLISTDTQYF
cdr3_nt: TGCGCCAGCAGATTGCTAATCAGCACAGATACGCAGTATTTT

d_call: NA
clone_size: few
j_call: TRBJ2-5
v_call: TRBV18
cdr3_aa: CASSPPTVARETQYF
cdr3_nt: TGTGCCAGCTCACCACCGACAGTGGCGAGAGAGACCCAGTACTTC

d_call: NA
clone_size: NA
j_call: TRBJ2-2
v_call: TRBV18
cdr3_aa: CASSPSTVANTGELFF
cdr3_nt: TGTGCCAGCTCACCCTCTACAGTCGCGAACACCGGGGAGCTGTTTTTT

d_call: TRBD1
clone_size: NA
j_call: TRBJ1-1
v_call: TRBV18
cdr3_aa: CASSPPRTGASMNTEAFF
cdr3_nt: TGTGCCAGCTCACCACCGAGGACAGGGGCCTCCATGAACACTGAAGCTTTCTTT

d_call: TRBD1
clone_size: NA
j_call: TRBJ1-1
v_call: TRBV5-1
cdr3_aa: CASSLGDRGPVNTEAFF
cdr3_nt: TGCGCCAGCAGCTTGGGGGACAGGGGGCCCGTGAACACTGAAGCCTTCTTT

d_call: TRBD1
clone_size: few
j_call: TRBJ1-5
v_call: TRBV28
cdr3_aa: CASSLLLGQLNQPQHF
cdr3_nt: TGTGCCAGCAGTTTATTGCTGGGACAGCTCAATCAGCCCCAGCATTTT

d_call: NA
clone_size: NA
j_call: TRBJ1-2
v_call: TRBV5-6
cdr3_aa: CASSLGAGSGYGHTF
cdr3_nt: TGTGCCAGCAGCTTGGGGGCAGGGTCGGGCTATGGCCACACCTTC

d_call: TRBD1
clone_size: NA
j_call: TRBJ2-3
v_call: TRBV29-1
cdr3_aa: CSVGTGATTDTQYF
cdr3_nt: TGCAGCGTTGGGACAGGGGCTACCACAGATACGCAGTATTTT

d_call: NA
clone_size: NA
j_call: TRBJ1-6
v_call: TRBV11-3
cdr3_aa: CASSLDLGEAAPLHF
cdr3_nt: TGTGCCAGCAGCTTAGATCTAGGTGAAGCGGCACCCCTCCACTTT

d_call: TRBD2
clone_size: few
j_call: TRBJ2-5
v_call: TRBV4-3
cdr3_aa: CASSPSGGETQYF
cdr3_nt: TGCGCCAGCAGCCCTAGCGGCGGAGAGACCCAGTACTTC

d_call: NA
clone_size: few
j_call: TRBJ1-1
v_call: TRBV2
cdr3_aa: CASSEYRTEAFF
cdr3_nt: TGTGCCAGCAGTGAATATCGGACTGAAGCTTTCTTT

d_call: TRBD1
clone_size: NA
j_call: TRBJ2-5
v_call: TRBV11-1
cdr3_aa: CASSFGRGETQYF
cdr3_nt: TGTGCCAGCAGCTTTGGCAGGGGGGAGACCCAGTACTTC

d_call: NA
clone_size: NA
j_call: TRBJ1-3
v_call: TRBV7-3
cdr3_aa: CASSSQGSGNTIYF
cdr3_nt: TGTGCCAGCAGCTCACAGGGCTCTGGAAACACCATATATTTT

d_call: TRBD2
clone_size: few
j_call: TRBJ2-1
v_call: TRBV7-9
cdr3_aa: CASSSRLAGGYSYNEQFF
cdr3_nt: TGTGCCAGCAGCTCGAGACTAGCGGGGGGTTACTCCTACAATGAGCAGTTCTTC

d_call: TRBD1
clone_size: NA
j_call: TRBJ1-2
v_call: TRBV4-1
cdr3_aa: CASSYRQGPVYGYTF
cdr3_nt: TGCGCCAGCAGCTATCGACAGGGGCCTGTCTATGGCTACACCTTC

d_call: NA
clone_size: few
j_call: TRBJ1-1
v_call: TRBV2
cdr3_aa: CASSSLGGSTEAFF
cdr3_nt: TGTGCCAGCAGCTCTCTGGGGGGTAGCACTGAAGCTTTCTTT

d_call: NA
clone_size: NA
j_call: TRBJ2-1
v_call: TRBV27
cdr3_aa: CASSSPGLLSSYNEQFF
cdr3_nt: TGTGCCAGCAGTTCACCTGGACTCCTCAGCTCCTACAATGAGCAGTTCTTC

d_call: NA
clone_size: NA
j_call: TRBJ2-7
v_call: TRBV30
cdr3_aa: CAWRSTRRAEQYF
cdr3_nt: TGTGCCTGGAGATCTACGAGGCGGGCCGAGCAGTACTTC

d_call: TRBD1
clone_size: few
j_call: TRBJ1-5
v_call: TRBV19
cdr3_aa: CASSIPGQGRYQPQHF
cdr3_nt: TGTGCCAGTAGTATCCCTGGACAGGGTCGGTATCAGCCCCAGCATTTT

d_call: TRBD1
clone_size: NA
j_call: TRBJ1-6
v_call: TRBV25-1
cdr3_aa: CASSDRGRLDSPLHF
cdr3_nt: TGTGCCAGCAGCGACAGGGGGCGCTTGGATTCACCCCTCCACTTT

d_call: TRBD2
clone_size: NA
j_call: TRBJ2-2
v_call: TRBV5-1
cdr3_aa: CASSLAGGAGELFF
cdr3_nt: TGCGCCAGCAGCTTGGCGGGGGGGGCCGGGGAGCTGTTTTTT

d_call: NA
clone_size: NA
j_call: TRBJ2-2
v_call: TRBV6-1
cdr3_aa: CASSEGALLSGELFF
cdr3_nt: TGTGCCAGCAGTGAAGGGGCCCTCTTGTCCGGGGAGCTGTTTTTT

d_call: TRBD1
clone_size: NA
j_call: TRBJ2-3
v_call: TRBV2
cdr3_aa: CASSEDRGADTQYF
cdr3_nt: TGTGCCAGCAGTGAGGACAGGGGTGCAGATACGCAGTATTTT

d_call: NA
clone_size: few
j_call: TRBJ2-1
v_call: TRBV18
cdr3_aa: CASSPPSGNEQFF
cdr3_nt: TGTGCCAGCTCACCCCCCTCGGGCAATGAGCAGTTCTTC

d_call: TRBD1
clone_size: few
j_call: TRBJ2-4
v_call: TRBV6-1
cdr3_aa: CASSATGTGWLQYF
cdr3_nt: TGTGCCAGCAGTGCGACCGGGACAGGTTGGTTGCAGTACTTC

d_call: TRBD2
clone_size: NA
j_call: TRBJ2-5
v_call: TRBV7-8
cdr3_aa: CASLRGVSQETQYF
cdr3_nt: TGTGCCTCCCTCCGGGGGGTAAGTCAAGAGACCCAGTACTTC

d_call: NA
clone_size: few
j_call: TRBJ2-1
v_call: TRBV4-3
cdr3_aa: CASSQDTDTYNEQFF
cdr3_nt: TGCGCCAGCAGCCAAGATACGGACACCTACAATGAGCAGTTCTTC

d_call: NA
clone_size: NA
j_call: TRBJ2-1
v_call: TRBV2
cdr3_aa: CASSEDRSSYNEQFF
cdr3_nt: TGTGCCAGCAGTGAGGATCGGAGCTCCTACAATGAGCAGTTCTTC

d_call: NA
clone_size: few
j_call: TRBJ2-1
v_call: TRBV29-1
cdr3_aa: CSVEGGLFF
cdr3_nt: TGCAGCGTTGAAGGGGGCCTGTTCTTC

d_call: NA
clone_size: NA
j_call: TRBJ1-1
v_call: TRBV13
cdr3_aa: CASSLGGSTEAFF
cdr3_nt: TGTGCCAGCAGCTTAGGCGGGAGCACTGAAGCTTTCTTT

d_call: TRBD1
clone_size: NA
j_call: TRBJ2-5
v_call: TRBV28
cdr3_aa: CASKTGQETQYF
cdr3_nt: TGTGCCAGCAAGACAGGGCAAGAGACCCAGTACTTC

d_call: TRBD1
clone_size: NA
j_call: TRBJ1-2
v_call: TRBV15
cdr3_aa: CATSRGQGAIYGYTF
cdr3_nt: TGTGCCACCAGCAGGGGACAGGGGGCCATCTATGGCTACACCTTC

d_call: TRBD1
clone_size: few
j_call: TRBJ2-5
v_call: TRBV7-6
cdr3_aa: CASSLGPGQQQETQYF
cdr3_nt: TGTGCCAGCAGCTTAGGTCCGGGACAGCAACAAGAGACCCAGTACTTC

d_call: NA
clone_size: NA
j_call: TRBJ1-1
v_call: TRBV7-9
cdr3_aa: CASSLTRTEAFF
cdr3_nt: TGTGCCAGCAGCTTAACACGCACTGAAGCTTTCTTT

d_call: TRBD2
clone_size: few
j_call: TRBJ2-3
v_call: TRBV2
cdr3_aa: CASSEIGLASTDTQYF
cdr3_nt: TGTGCCAGCAGTGAAATAGGACTAGCTAGCACAGATACGCAGTATTTT

d_call: NA
clone_size: few
j_call: TRBJ1-6
v_call: TRBV7-8
cdr3_aa: CASSHNGRDSPLHF
cdr3_nt: TGTGCCAGCAGCCACAATGGGCGAGATTCACCCCTCCACTTT